This T cell receptor beta chain came from a study of blood T cell repertoires in COVID-19. This CDR3 is built from 14 residues. V lost 7 bases, J lost 0 bases, and 7 bases stayed unmatched. CDR1 is SQVTM and CDR2 is ANQGSEA in the germline V gene. Some clones are missing from TCRdb's copy, which holds only in-frame ones; the method was immunoSEQ multiplex PCR. The table includes approximately 50,000 clones, approximately 86% detected once. The specimen sequenced was peripheral blood. This TCR came from an elderly woman with acute or convalescent COVID-19. V gene TRBV29-1 combines with J gene TRBJ1-1; TRBD1 agrees at 8 bases. DNA for the CDR3: TGCAGCGCTGAGACAGGGGCATTGAACACTGAAGCTTTCTTT. Translating it yields CSAETGALNTEAFF. The variable domain in full, completed from reference TRBV29-1 and TRBJ1-1, reads SAVISQKPSRDICQRGTSLTIQCQVDSQVTMMFWYRQQPGQSLTLIATANQGSEATYESGFVIDKFPISRPNLTFSTLTVSNMSPEDSSIYLCSAETGALNTEAFFGQGTRLTVV.